The 26 T cell receptor beta chains in this list originate from one sample, sequenced in a study of shared clonotypes between healthy human individuals. The method was immunoSEQ multiplex PCR; TCRdb's version includes in-frame clones alone and lacks a portion of them. This repertoire shows about 1.5 million clones, 95% to 99% found once; its top ten account for about 0.45%. The sample taken for sequencing was naive CD4+ T cells sorted from blood. Regarding subset: CD45RA+ positively selected. The receptors were gathered from a man between 25 and 39 years old in good health.

The chain recombines TRBV28 with TRBJ2-1, with 11 nucleotides matching TRBD1. The V and J ends lost 1 base and 8 bases, in that order; junction bases with no gene match: 7. Germline-derived CDR1 and CDR2 are MDHEN and SYDVKM. This CDR3 has 16 residues. CDR3 sequence reads: CASSLFGGQGAHEQFF. The CDR3 DNA follows: TGTGCCAGCAGTTTATTCGGAGGACAGGGGGCCCATGAGCAGTTCTTC.

This clone has a single count. This chain uses TRBV9 with TRBJ2-7; D remains unclear. From germline, CDR1 is SGDLS and CDR2 YYNGEE. The CDR3 spans 14 residues. V gave up 0 bases and J gave up 2 bases, with 9 bases separating them. The chain's CDR3 is CASSVVDGAYEQYF. The CDR3 DNA sequence: TGTGCCAGCAGCGTAGTGGACGGAGCCTACGAGCAGTACTTC.

CDR3 loop: CASKTRTDTQYF. DNA of the CDR3: TGTGCCAGCAAGACTAGGACAGATACGCAGTATTTT. The chain joins TRBV2 to TRBJ2-3; possibly TRBD2 for D (6 bases). The CDR3 covers 12 residues. The germline V and J ends were trimmed by 7 bases and 3 bases, with 8 bases remaining between them. Per the germline V gene, CDR1 is SNHLY and CDR2 is FYNNEI.

This clone showed up just once. The rearrangement uses TRBV5-1 and TRBJ1-2; 11 bases agree with TRBD1. This CDR3 comprises 15 residues. In germline, CDR1 is SGHRS, CDR2 YFSETQ. J gave up 8 bases and V 0 bases, and 6 bases lay outside the gene matches. CDR3 DNA: TGCGCCAGCAGCTTGGAACCGGACAGGGGGCAAGGCTACACCTTC. Translating it yields CASSLEPDRGQGYTF.

The chain recombines TRBV2 with TRBJ2-5, with D possibly TRBD1 on 5 matching bases. The CDR3 length is 13 residues. The ends were cut back, 6 bases at V and 5 bases at J, with 13 bases in the middle. The germline V gene encodes CDR1 SNHLY and CDR2 FYNNEI. CDR3 bases: TGTGCCAGCAGCCTCAGGGTGAGGGAGACCCAGTACTTC. Its translation: CASSLRVRETQYF.

The chain couples TRBV6-6 to TRBJ2-7; D not certain. CDR3 size: 10 residues. In germline, CDR1 is MNHNY, CDR2 SVGAGI (reference sequence). Between the trimmed V and J ends, which lost 9 bases and 6 bases, there was a span of 9 bases. CDR3 region: CASQRSEQYF. In nucleotides, the CDR3 is TGTGCCAGTCAACGGAGCGAGCAGTACTTC.

The chain uses TRBV5-1 and TRBJ2-1; 8 nucleotides align to TRBD2. Unmatched junction bases numbered 8, after V lost 4 bases and J lost 2 bases. CDR1 is SGHRS and CDR2 is YFSETQ in the germline V gene. CDR3 size: 16 residues. CDR3 sequence (DNA): TGCGCCAGCAGCACGACTAGCGCGACCCCCTACAATGAGCAGTTCTTC. Its protein is CASSTTSATPYNEQFF.

The chain uses TRBV5-1 and TRBJ2-7; 8 bases fit TRBD2. There are 15 residues in the CDR3. Germline CDR1 and CDR2: SGHRS and YFSETQ. Trimming cost V 0 bases and J 4 bases; bases outside gene matches: 6. The chain's CDR3 is CASSLAPGGGYEQYF. CDR3 DNA sequence: TGCGCCAGCAGCTTGGCCCCGGGAGGGGGTTACGAGCAGTACTTC.

The chain uses TRBV5-4 and TRBJ2-7; TRBD2 is a possible D gene (7 bases). V was pared by 4 bases and J by 2 bases, with 19 bases between. The CDR3 sequence is 16 residues long. CDR1 is SGHNT, CDR2 YYREEE, per germline (reference sequence). This chain's CDR3 is CASSVQGSGGAYEQYF. The CDR3 region has the DNA TGTGCCAGCAGCGTCCAGGGTTCGGGGGGCGCCTACGAGCAGTACTTC.

This chain connects TRBV2 to TRBJ2-1; D is uncertain. V lost 0 bases to trimming and J lost 4 bases, with 10 bases between them. The CDR3 contains 15 residues. Germline-derived CDR1 and CDR2 are SNHLY and FYNNEI. This CDR3 is CASSEADHLYNEQFF. DNA for the CDR3: TGTGCCAGCAGTGAAGCGGACCATTTATACAATGAGCAGTTCTTC.

V and J are TRBV19 and TRBJ2-7; the match to TRBD1 covers 9 bases. The V gene's germline CDR1 is LNHDA and CDR2 SQIVND (reference sequence). The CDR3 contains 16 residues. V was pared by 6 bases and J by 1 base, with 10 bases of the junction left unmatched. As DNA, the CDR3 is TGTGCCAGTAGCCGAGCCCCGGGACAGGGTTCCTACGAGCAGTACTTC. As protein: CASSRAPGQGSYEQYF.

This chain joins TRBV14 and TRBJ2-5, with 14 bases lining up with TRBD2. V lost 4 bases to trimming and J lost 4 bases; unmatched junction nucleotides: 2. The CDR3 loop spans 15 amino acids. Germline lookup yields CDR1 SGHDN and CDR2 FVKESK. The CDR3 sequence is CASSPGLAGVETQYF. In DNA, the CDR3 is TGTGCCAGCAGCCCGGGACTAGCGGGAGTAGAGACCCAGTACTTC. Based on the CDR3 plus reference TRBV14 and TRBJ2-5, the full variable domain is EAGVTQFPSHSVIEKGQTVTLRCDPISGHDNLYWYRRVMGKEIKFLLHFVKESKQDESGMPNNRFLAERTGGTYSTLKVQPAELEDSGVYFCASSPGLAGVETQYFGPGTRLLVL.

This chain connects TRBV7-8 to TRBJ2-1; 7 nucleotides align to TRBD2. Trimming removed 5 bases from V and 1 base from J; junction bases left unmatched: 5. Germline V CDR1 and CDR2: SGHVS, FQNEAQ. The CDR3 sequence is 15 residues long. The CDR3 sequence is CASSPRELSYNEQFF. CDR3 DNA sequence: TGTGCCAGCAGCCCGCGGGAGTTGTCCTACAATGAGCAGTTCTTC. The whole variable domain, filled in from reference TRBV7-8 and TRBJ2-1, reads GAGVSQSPRYKVAKRGQDVALRCDPISGHVSLFWYQQALGQGPEFLTYFQNEAQLDKSGLPSDRFFAERPEGSVSTLKIQRTQQEDSAVYLCASSPRELSYNEQFFGPGTRLTVL.

V usage is TRBV28 and J usage is TRBJ2-7; tentative D call: TRBD1 (6 bases). V was trimmed by 6 bases and J by 3 bases, leaving 18 bases between them. The CDR3 runs 15 residues. CDR1 is MDHEN, CDR2 SYDVKM, per germline. The CDR3 nucleotides are TGTGCCAGCAGCTACCCCGGGACAACCCGCTACGAGCAGTACTTC. Its protein is CASSYPGTTRYEQYF.

The genes are TRBV2 and TRBJ2-7, with TRBD2 matching 7 bases. V lost 4 bases, J lost 3 bases, and 6 bases stayed unmatched. Germline V gives CDR1 SNHLY, CDR2 FYNNEI. The CDR3 is made up of 14 amino acids. The CDR3 coding sequence is TGTGCCAGCAGTGGGGCCGGACTAGGCTACGAGCAGTACTTC. It is translated as CASSGAGLGYEQYF.

The V and J genes are TRBV7-6 and TRBJ2-7, with 14 bases fitting TRBD2. The CDR3 length is 14 residues. Losses at the gene ends were 5 bases for V and 5 bases for J; bases not matched to a gene: 2. Germline V CDR1 and CDR2: SGHVS, FNYEAQ. CDR3 in DNA: TGTGCCAGCAGCGCGGGACTAGCGGGAGACGAGCAGTACTTC. Amino acids: CASSAGLAGDEQYF.

DNA of the CDR3: TGCGCCAGCAGCCAAGAGGCTAGCGGACCCCAGCCCTACAATGAGCAGTTCTTC. It yields the protein CASSQEASGPQPYNEQFF. The V call is TRBV4-1, the J call TRBJ2-1; 7 positions match TRBD2. The CDR3 totals 18 residues. The V and J ends lost 0 bases and 2 bases, in that order; junction bases with no gene match: 10. Germline assignment: CDR1 MGHRA and CDR2 YSYEKL.

This chain links TRBV5-6 with TRBJ1-4; no clear D gene. Deletions cut 1 base from V and 5 bases from J, with 15 bases between. The V gene's germline CDR1 is SGHDT and CDR2 YYEEEE. This CDR3 is 16 amino acids long. Written as DNA, the CDR3 is TGTGCCAGCAGCTTGAAGTGGTTCGGCGGCAATGAAAAACTGTTTTTT. This codes for CASSLKWFGGNEKLFF.

The CDR3, as DNA: TGTGCCAGCAGTTTTGAGCGGGGACAGGGATTCTACAATGAGCAGTTCTTC. It encodes CASSFERGQGFYNEQFF. The rearrangement joins TRBV28 to TRBJ2-1; 9 positions agree with TRBD1. The CDR3 loop spans 17 amino acids. J gave up 3 bases and V 3 bases, and 9 bases lay outside the gene matches. Germline values: CDR1 MDHEN, CDR2 SYDVKM. The full variable domain, with the rest looked up from reference TRBV28 and TRBJ2-1, is DVKVTQSSRYLVKRTGEKVFLECVQDMDHENMFWYRQDPGLGLRLIYFSYDVKMKEKGDIPEGYSVSREKKERFSLILESASTNQTSMYLCASSFERGQGFYNEQFFGPGTRLTVL.

This chain joins TRBV19 and TRBJ2-7; 9 bases agree with TRBD1. Germline V gene lookup returns CDR1 LNHDA and CDR2 SQIVND (reference sequence). V was pared by 5 bases and J by 5 bases, with 7 bases of the junction left unmatched. This CDR3 is 14 amino acids long. The CDR3 DNA follows: TGTGCCAGTAGTGCGGACAGGGGAACCCACGAGCAGTACTTC. Protein sequence: CASSADRGTHEQYF. The variable domain in full, completed from reference TRBV19 and TRBJ2-7, reads DGGITQSPKYLFRKEGQNVTLSCEQNLNHDAMYWYRQDPGQGLRLIYYSQIVNDFQKGDIAEGYSVSREKKESFPLTVTSAQKNPTAFYLCASSADRGTHEQYFGPGTRLTVT.

The V gene is TRBV11-2, the J gene TRBJ2-5, with 8 bases that match TRBD2. The CDR3 runs 16 residues. The ends lost 0 bases at V and 9 bases at J; junction bases unmatched: 12. Germline lookup yields CDR1 SGHAT and CDR2 FQNNGV. The CDR3 here is CASSLDLTAGGSSQYF. DNA of the CDR3: TGTGCCAGCAGCTTAGATCTAACCGCGGGAGGTTCATCCCAGTACTTC. The full variable domain, with the rest looked up from reference TRBV11-2 and TRBJ2-5, is EAGVAQSPRYKIIEKRQSVAFWCNPISGHATLYWYQQILGQGPKLLIQFQNNGVVDDSQLPKDRFSAERLKGVDSTLKIQPAKLEDSAVYLCASSLDLTAGGSSQYFGPGTRLLVL.

This sequence joins TRBV28 and TRBJ2-5; 7 bases are a match to TRBD2. Germline assignment: CDR1 MDHEN and CDR2 SYDVKM. The CDR3 is 14 amino acids. V lost 6 bases to trimming and J lost 4 bases; unmatched junction nucleotides: 8. For the CDR3, the DNA is TGTGCCAGCAGGAACCGACTAGCCTTAGAGACCCAGTACTTC. Translated: CASRNRLALETQYF. Combining the CDR3 with reference TRBV28 and TRBJ2-5 gives the whole variable domain DVKVTQSSRYLVKRTGEKVFLECVQDMDHENMFWYRQDPGLGLRLIYFSYDVKMKEKGDIPEGYSVSREKKERFSLILESASTNQTSMYLCASRNRLALETQYFGPGTRLLVL.

V is TRBV7-6 and J is TRBJ2-1, with 9 bases aligning to TRBD2. This CDR3 has 16 amino acids. Per the germline V gene, CDR1 is SGHVS and CDR2 is FNYEAQ. J lost 8 bases, V lost 1 base, and 9 bases had no gene match. DNA for the CDR3: TGTGCCAGCAGCTTAGGTGGCGGGAGGGCCAAGGATGAGCAGTTCTTC. The encoded protein is CASSLGGGRAKDEQFF.

This clone was seen a single time. V is TRBV4-1 and J is TRBJ2-3; maybe TRBD2 (7 bases). V lost 3 bases, J lost 2 bases, and 18 bases lay in between. This CDR3 has 17 residues. The germline CDR1 and CDR2 sequences are MGHRA and YSYEKL. The CDR3 region is CASSQSGGGTFTDTQYF. In DNA form, the CDR3 reads TGCGCCAGCAGCCAGTCTGGGGGGGGGACATTCACAGATACGCAGTATTTT.

CDR3 sequence (DNA): TGTGCCAGCAGCATAGATAGTACGCAGTATTTT. It codes for CASSIDSTQYF. The rearrangement uses TRBV5-6 and TRBJ2-3, with D unclear. CDR1 is SGHDT and CDR2 is YYEEEE in the germline V gene. The CDR3 runs 11 residues. V dropped 4 bases and J dropped 8 bases, with 8 bases sitting between them. The full variable domain, its missing parts supplied by reference TRBV5-6 and TRBJ2-3, is DAGVTQSPTHLIKTRGQQVTLRCSPKSGHDTVSWYQQALGQGPQFIFQYYEEEERQRGNFPDRFSGHQFPNYSSELNVNALLLGDSALYLCASSIDSTQYFGPGTRLTVL.

This chain connects TRBV5-1 to TRBJ1-1; D is possibly TRBD1 (5 bases). The CDR3 is 15 amino acids. V shed 0 bases and J shed 6 bases, with 15 bases lying between them. Looked up from germline, CDR1 is SGHRS and CDR2 is YFSETQ. The CDR3 loop is CASSLATAPGAEAFF. The CDR3 DNA sequence: TGCGCCAGCAGCTTGGCCACAGCCCCGGGGGCTGAAGCTTTCTTT.